The 25 T cell receptor beta chains reported below all come from one sample, sequenced in a study of blood T cell repertoires in COVID-19. Method: immunoSEQ multiplex PCR; TCRdb's copy keeps in-frame clones and lacks some. This sample carries 25,000 to 35,000 clones, about 83% of them seen once, and the ten largest clones take approximately 24%. Sequencing was carried out using peripheral blood. The receptor set was obtained from a man between 70 and 80 years old with active COVID-19.

This clone was seen just once. The J gene is TRBJ2-3, the V gene TRBV11-2; 12 bases map to TRBD2. The length of the CDR3 is 17 residues. The germline V gene encodes CDR1 SGHAT and CDR2 FQNNGV. J was trimmed by 4 bases and V by 5 bases; bases with no gene match: 10. In DNA, the CDR3 is TGTGCCAGCAGCACCCTAGGGCTAGCGGGGGGGCCAGATACGCAGTATTTT. Translation gives CASSTLGLAGGPDTQYF. Supplemented by reference TRBV11-2 and TRBJ2-3, the full variable domain reads EAGVAQSPRYKIIEKRQSVAFWCNPISGHATLYWYQQILGQGPKLLIQFQNNGVVDDSQLPKDRFSAERLKGVDSTLKIQPAKLEDSAVYLCASSTLGLAGGPDTQYFGPGTRLTVL.

The chain recombines TRBV5-4 with TRBJ2-7; D call uncertain. Germline assignment: CDR1 SGHNT and CDR2 YYREEE (reference sequence). The CDR3 runs to 13 residues. V lost 3 bases to trimming and J lost 3 bases, with 10 bases between them. The DNA of the CDR3 is TGTGCCAGCAGCTACGAGACAATCTACGAGCAGTACTTC. Protein product: CASSYETIYEQYF. Using reference TRBV5-4 and TRBJ2-7 for the parts outside the CDR3, the full variable domain is ETGVTQSPTHLIKTRGQQVTLRCSSQSGHNTVSWYQQALGQGPQFIFQYYREEENGRGNFPPRFSGLQFPNYSSELNVNALELDDSALYLCASSYETIYEQYFGPGTRLTVT.

This clone was detected a few times. The chain combines TRBV4-1 with TRBJ2-7, with TRBD2 as a possible D gene (6 bases). The germline V and J ends were trimmed by 2 bases and 0 bases, with 14 bases remaining between them. In germline, CDR1 is MGHRA, CDR2 YSYEKL. The CDR3 has 16 residues. CDR3 bases: TGCGCCAGCAGCCAAAGGCTGGCGGGGAACTCCTACGAGCAGTACTTC. Translation gives CASSQRLAGNSYEQYF.

The rearrangement joins TRBV19 to TRBJ2-5; 10 bases match TRBD1. V lost 5 bases and J lost 5; bases outside the gene matches: 5. The length of the CDR3 is 14 residues. CDR1 is LNHDA, CDR2 SQIVND, per germline (reference sequence). CDR3 protein: CASSHDRGRETQYF. CDR3 in DNA: TGTGCCAGTAGTCACGACAGGGGGCGTGAGACCCAGTACTTC.

V gene TRBV5-1 combines with J gene TRBJ2-5, with TRBD1 matching over 11 bases. The CDR3 sequence is 14 residues long. V lost 7 bases to trimming and J lost 4 bases; unmatched junction nucleotides: 6. Germline values: CDR1 SGHRS, CDR2 YFSETQ. CDR3 residues: CASRAGTGGETQYF. The CDR3, as DNA: TGCGCCAGCCGCGCCGGGACAGGGGGAGAGACCCAGTACTTC.

In this sample, this clone is large. The J gene is TRBJ1-6, the V gene TRBV27, with D uncertain. CDR3 length: 14 residues. Germline CDR1 and CDR2: MNHEY and SMNVEV (reference sequence). Trimming pared 2 bases from V and 8 bases from J, leaving 10 bases between. Here the CDR3 reads CASSLGGVDSPLHF. The CDR3 DNA is TGTGCCAGCAGTTTAGGCGGGGTGGATTCACCCCTCCACTTT.

A note on this clone: An end of the junction differs from the germline gene, which may be a read error. This chain joins TRBV7-7 and TRBJ2-3; 13 nucleotides align to TRBD2. This CDR3 spans 18 amino acids. Germline V gene data show CDR1 as SSHAT and CDR2 as FNYEAQ (reference sequence). Here the CDR3 DNA reads TGTGCTAGCAGCTTACTAGCGGGGGGGAGAACTAGCACAGATACGCAGTATTTT. Residues: CASSLLAGGRTSTDTQYF.

V usage is TRBV7-2 and J usage is TRBJ1-4; TRBD1 matches at 10 bases. This CDR3 has 15 amino acids. Losses at the gene ends were 4 bases for V and 5 bases for J; bases not matched to a gene: 4. The germline V gene has CDR1 SGHTA and CDR2 FQGNSA. The CDR3 nucleotides are TGTGCCAGCAGCTCTCAGGACAGGGGGAATGAAAAACTGTTTTTT. Translated: CASSSQDRGNEKLFF.

The genes are TRBV12-3 or TRBV12-4 and TRBJ2-7; D call uncertain. The ends were cut back, 1 base at V and 3 bases at J, with 7 bases in the middle. The CDR3 spans 13 residues. CDR3 protein: CASSLGPNYEQYF. The CDR3 DNA sequence: TGTGCCAGCAGTTTAGGGCCAAACTACGAGCAGTACTTC.

The chain links TRBV4-1 to TRBJ2-5; 8 nucleotides agree with TRBD1. The germline V gene encodes CDR1 MGHRA and CDR2 YSYEKL. CDR3 size: 16 residues. Trimming at V came to 0 bases and at J to 4 bases, leaving 7 bases not matched to a gene. The CDR3 DNA follows: TGCGCCAGCAGCCAAGAGGGCTGGACAGGGAGAGAGACCCAGTACTTC. Translating gives CASSQEGWTGRETQYF.

Points on this clone: Relative to the germline gene, one junction end is altered; a read error may explain this. V usage is TRBV7-7 and J usage is TRBJ2-2; 11 nucleotides agree with TRBD2. Germline V gene lookup returns CDR1 SSHAT and CDR2 FNYEAQ (reference sequence). CDR3 length: 16 residues. The DNA for the CDR3 is TGTGCTAGCAGCTTAGGACTAGCGGGCGGCACCGGGGAGCTGTTTTTT. Translating it yields CASSLGLAGGTGELFF.

V and J are TRBV10-3 and TRBJ1-4, with D hard to call. Trimming stripped 0 bases from V and 8 bases from J, with 4 bases between. The CDR3 totals 12 residues. Germline V lookup: CDR1 ENHRY, CDR2 SYGVKD. The CDR3, as DNA: TGTGCCATCAGTGAGTCCAGGGAAAAACTGTTTTTT. Its protein product is CAISESREKLFF.

At least ten counts were recorded for this clone. The chain recombines TRBV5-4 with TRBJ1-2; D is perhaps TRBD1 (5 bases). The CDR3 loop spans 14 amino acids. Germline V CDR1 and CDR2: SGHNT, YYREEE (reference sequence). With 4 bases removed from V and 8 bases from J, the gap between germline ends came to 18 bases. In nucleotides, the CDR3 is TGTGCCAGCAGCCCCACTGGGGGGGTCTTCGGCTACACCTTC. Encoded protein: CASSPTGGVFGYTF. Based on the CDR3 plus reference TRBV5-4 and TRBJ1-2, the full variable domain is ETGVTQSPTHLIKTRGQQVTLRCSSQSGHNTVSWYQQALGQGPQFIFQYYREEENGRGNFPPRFSGLQFPNYSSELNVNALELDDSALYLCASSPTGGVFGYTFGSGTRLTVV.

This clone was detected only once. The CDR3 here is CASSPTGVGNQPQHF. The CDR3 bases are TGTGCCAGCAGCCCAACAGGGGTGGGGAATCAGCCCCAGCATTTT. The chain couples TRBV7-9 to TRBJ1-5; 7 nucleotides align to TRBD1. The CDR3 is 15 amino acids. With 5 bases clipped from V and 4 bases from J, the junction kept 8 bases outside the gene matches. Germline V gives CDR1 SEHNR, CDR2 FQNEAQ (reference sequence).

This rearrangement joins TRBV3-1 (or the pseudogene TRBV3-2) to TRBJ2-2; D is possibly TRBD1 (6 bases). Trimming took 4 bases from V and 6 from J, leaving 12 bases between them. The germline V gene has CDR1 LGHDT and CDR2 YNNKEL (reference sequence). The CDR3 is made up of 14 amino acids. The CDR3 DNA follows: TGTGCCAGCAGCCCGTTAACAGGGTCCGGGGAGCTGTTTTTT. It specifies CASSPLTGSGELFF.

This clone showed up just once. The rearrangement joins TRBV27 to TRBJ2-3; weak D call: TRBD1 (6 bases). This CDR3 is built from 14 residues. V lost 11 bases and J 2 bases, leaving 17 bases between the germline ends. Per the germline V gene, CDR1 is MNHEY and CDR2 is SMNVEV (reference sequence). CDR3 residues: CAESVWGHTDTQYF. The CDR3 DNA follows: TGTGCCGAAAGTGTCTGGGGGCACACAGATACGCAGTATTTT.

V usage is TRBV10-1 and J usage is TRBJ2-1, with a tentative D call TRBD2 (5 bases). Germline loops: CDR1 WNHNN, CDR2 SYGVQD (reference sequence). The CDR3 has 15 amino acids. Trimming took 2 bases from V and 8 from J, leaving 16 bases between them. The CDR3 DNA follows: TGCGCCAGCAGTGAGGAAGGACTTCCACGGGATGAGCAGTTCTTC. Translation gives CASSEEGLPRDEQFF.

The V gene is TRBV21-1, the J gene TRBJ2-2; the tabulated D call, TRBD2, remains unverified against the DNA. TRBV21-1 is a listed pseudogene. CDR3 length: 17 amino acids. CDR3 nucleotide sequence: TGTGCCAGCAGCAGAAACTTAGCGGGAGAGGCTACCGGGGAGCTGTTTTTT. Its protein is CASSRNLAGEATGELFF.

The chain has TRBV29-1 and TRBJ1-2, with TRBD1 as a possible D gene (5 bases). Germline-derived CDR1 and CDR2 are SQVTM and ANQGSEA. CDR3 length equals 13 residues. Trimming pared 5 bases from V and 4 bases from J, leaving 14 bases between. CDR3 protein: CSVRDSSLYGYTF. The CDR3 nucleotides read TGCAGCGTTCGAGACAGCTCCCTCTATGGCTACACCTTC.

The chain has TRBV6-5 and TRBJ2-7; 7 positions agree with TRBD1. Looked up from germline, CDR1 is MNHEY and CDR2 is SVGAGI. Trimming cost V 6 bases and J 3 bases; bases outside gene matches: 8. This CDR3 region has 14 residues. As DNA, the CDR3 is TGTGCCAGCAGCTCCCCGGACAGGCGCTACGAGCAGTACTTC. It translates to CASSSPDRRYEQYF.

The chain carries TRBV5-6 and TRBJ2-2, with 8 bases matching TRBD1. The CDR3 sequence is 16 residues long. Looked up from germline, CDR1 is SGHDT and CDR2 is YYEEEE. Trimming took 0 bases from V and 4 from J; bases not matched to a gene: 5. In nucleotides, the CDR3 is TGTGCCAGCAGCTTGGGGAGGACAGGGTCCACCGGGGAGCTGTTTTTT. This translates into CASSLGRTGSTGELFF.

The chain is built from TRBV21-1 and TRBJ2-7; TRBD2, the table's D call, was not compared with the DNA. TRBV21-1 is flagged as a pseudogene. The CDR3 runs 12 residues. The DNA of the CDR3 is TGTGCCAGCAGCATAGGCCTAGCCGAGCAGTACTTC. Translating it yields CASSIGLAEQYF.

The V gene is TRBV5-5, the J gene TRBJ1-1; 10 nucleotides match TRBD1. CDR3 length equals 18 residues. With V trimmed by 10 bases and J by 0 bases, 18 bases remained unmatched. The germline CDR1 and CDR2 sequences are SGHKS and YYEKEE (reference sequence). The CDR3 nucleotides read TGTGCCGGGAGTCTGCAATGGACAGGGGGAATTATGAACACTGAAGCTTTCTTT. It translates to CAGSLQWTGGIMNTEAFF.

The CDR3 DNA is TGTGCCAGCAGCTCTTCCCTGGGGCCCTACGAGCAGTACTTC. Protein product: CASSSSLGPYEQYF. This sequence joins TRBV3-1 (or the pseudogene TRBV3-2) and TRBJ2-7, with a weak D call TRBD1 (5 bases). Between the trimmed V and J ends, which lost 5 bases and 2 bases, there was a span of 13 bases. This CDR3 spans 14 amino acids. Germline V gives CDR1 LGHDT, CDR2 YNNKEL (reference sequence).

This chain links TRBV7-9 with TRBJ2-5, with D perhaps TRBD2 (5 bases). Deletions cut 5 bases from V and 2 bases from J, with 12 bases between. The germline CDR1 and CDR2 sequences are SEHNR and FQNEAQ (reference sequence). The CDR3 sequence is 14 residues long. As DNA, the CDR3 is TGTGCCAGCAGCACCCCTTGGAGGCAAGAGACCCAGTACTTC. This encodes CASSTPWRQETQYF.